The clone carrying this T cell receptor beta chain was found once. Its antigen remains unknown. The data originate from a study of shared clonotypes between healthy human individuals. Replicate PCRs run on sorted subsets employed roughly 190 ng DNA, roughly 30,000 T cell genomes. Assay used: immunoSEQ multiplex PCR; TCRdb lists only in-frame clones, some missing. This sample has approximately 2,300,000 clones, with 80% to 95% found just once. Donors comprised only Caucasian adults living in Nashville, Tennessee. Study-wide results and caveats: Depth was large, yet rarefaction showed that sorted-subset sequencing was incomplete.

Germline V gene lookup returns CDR1 MNHEY and CDR2 SVGAGI. V lost 6 bases, J lost 6 bases, and 14 bases lay in between. CDR3 length: 13 amino acids. The sample consisted of naive CD4+ T cells from PBMCs. Subset specified: CD45RA+ positively selected. The clonotype was recovered from a man between 18 and 35 years old in good health. Some clones in this sample may be carry-over from other donors' samples. The rearrangement links TRBV6-5 to TRBJ1-2, with a weak D call TRBD1 (6 bases). As DNA, the CDR3 is TGTGCCAGCAGCCCCCCGAGGGGGGATGGCTACACCTTC. Translating gives CASSPPRGDGYTF.